A single sample is the source of the 14 T cell receptor beta chains below, sequenced in a study of blood T cell repertoires in COVID-19. TCRdb's table, derived via immunoSEQ multiplex PCR, lists solely in-frame clones and lacks some. The sample shows tens of thousands of clones, around 75% of them seen only once. Sequenced sample: peripheral blood. Receptor source: a human donor in a cohort sampled during active COVID-19.

The rearrangement joins TRBV5-6 to TRBJ1-1; D may be TRBD1 (5 bases). Trimming shortened V by 0 bases and J by 3 bases, and 15 bases separated the two germline ends. The CDR3 has 16 amino acids. The germline gives CDR1 SGHDT, CDR2 YYEEEE. CDR3 bases: TGTGCCAGCAGCTTGGGCGGGGGGTTGGGAGACACTGAAGCTTTCTTT. It encodes CASSLGGGLGDTEAFF.

The V call is TRBV21-1, the J call TRBJ2-5; the DNA was not used to check the table's D call, TRBD1. TRBV21-1 is termed a pseudogene. The CDR3 loop spans 19 amino acids. CDR3 protein: CASSKAGVPGQPYQETQYF. The CDR3 bases are TGTGCCAGCAGCAAAGCGGGAGTCCCGGGACAGCCGTACCAAGAGACCCAGTACTTC.

This clone was recorded a few times. The chain joins TRBV29-1 to TRBJ1-4; 8 bases agree with TRBD1. The CDR3 is made up of 12 amino acids. V shed 6 bases and J 7 bases; nucleotides not matched to a gene: 4. Looked up from germline, CDR1 is SQVTM and CDR2 is ANQGSEA. CDR3 loop: CSVQGAAEKLFF. The CDR3 nucleotides are TGCAGCGTCCAGGGGGCGGCTGAAAAACTGTTTTTT.

Only a few counts were recorded for this clone. The rearrangement links TRBV5-5 to TRBJ2-1; D is unresolved. Germline CDR1 reads SGHKS; CDR2 reads YYEKEE (reference sequence). The CDR3 has 14 amino acids. Trimming removed 6 bases from V and 10 bases from J, with 20 bases in between. CDR3 sequence reads: CASTIKNSRWEQFF. CDR3 nucleotide sequence: TGTGCCAGCACCATAAAGAACAGCCGTTGGGAGCAGTTCTTC.

CDR3 region: CASSMSGTYNEQFF. The CDR3 coding sequence is TGTGCCAGTAGTATGAGCGGGACCTACAATGAGCAGTTCTTC. The chain links TRBV19 to TRBJ2-1; 7 bases line up with TRBD2. The CDR3 totals 14 residues. V was clipped by 3 bases and J by 2 bases; unmatched bases: 1. CDR1 and CDR2 from the germline V gene are LNHDA and SQIVND (reference sequence).

In this sample, this clone turned up a few times. The chain carries TRBV7-8 and TRBJ2-3; 7 bases match TRBD2. Germline V gene lookup returns CDR1 SGHVS and CDR2 FQNEAQ. The CDR3 extends over 16 amino acids. The V gene end was trimmed by 5 bases and the J gene end by 4 bases; junction bases not matched to a gene: 12. CDR3 nucleotides: TGTGCCAGCAGCCTCCTCCAGACGGGGGGTCCAGATACGCAGTATTTT. Translated: CASSLLQTGGPDTQYF.

For this clone: In the same sample, other DNA sequences code for this CDR3. The V and J genes are TRBV5-1 and TRBJ1-1, with D possibly TRBD1 on 6 matching bases. This CDR3 is 14 amino acids long. The V gene's germline CDR1 is SGHRS and CDR2 YFSETQ. V dropped 2 bases and J dropped 2 bases, with 10 bases sitting between them. The CDR3 here is CASSLTGTNTEAFF. For the CDR3, the DNA is TGCGCCAGCAGCTTAACAGGGACCAACACTGAAGCTTTCTTT.

This clone is a singleton in its sample. The V and J genes are TRBV7-9 and TRBJ2-1, with 8 bases fitting TRBD2. The CDR3 extends over 18 amino acids. Germline loops: CDR1 SEHNR, CDR2 FQNEAQ (reference sequence). V lost 5 bases to trimming and J lost 0 bases; unmatched junction nucleotides: 12. CDR3 region: CASSVIGLAGASYNEQFF. CDR3 DNA sequence: TGTGCCAGCAGCGTGATTGGGCTAGCGGGTGCCTCCTACAATGAGCAGTTCTTC. The full variable domain, rest sourced from reference TRBV7-9 and TRBJ2-1, is DTGVSQNPRHKITKRGQNVTFRCDPISEHNRLYWYRQTLGQGPEFLTYFQNEAQLEKSRLLSDRFSAERPKGSFSTLEIQRTEQGDSAMYLCASSVIGLAGASYNEQFFGPGTRLTVL.

This clone has only a few counts. The chain uses TRBV30 and TRBJ1-4; 7 nucleotides line up with TRBD1. After removal of 4 bases from V and 5 bases from J, the junction contained 7 bases not matched to a gene. The CDR3 spans 14 residues. Looked up from germline, CDR1 is GTSNPN and CDR2 is SVGIG (reference sequence). DNA of the CDR3: TGTGCCTGGACCGCAGGGGGGAGGAATGAAAAACTGTTTTTT. Protein sequence: CAWTAGGRNEKLFF.

This chain links TRBV19 with TRBJ2-2; TRBD2 aligns across 8 bases. V was clipped by 7 bases and J by 2 bases; unmatched bases: 9. The CDR3 covers 16 residues. Germline CDR1 is LNHDA and CDR2 is SQIVND (reference sequence). CDR3 nucleotides: TGTGCCAGTATGCCCCCGGGAGGGTACAACACCGGGGAGCTGTTTTTT. It codes for CASMPPGGYNTGELFF.

The V gene is TRBV19, the J gene TRBJ2-1, with TRBD2 matching over 9 bases. The V segment lost 4 bases and the J segment 8 bases; nucleotides outside the gene matches: 6. The CDR3 has 14 residues. Germline V gene data show CDR1 as LNHDA and CDR2 as SQIVND (reference sequence). CDR3 amino acids: CASSSGRAMDEQFF. The DNA of the CDR3 is TGTGCCAGTAGTAGCGGGAGGGCCATGGATGAGCAGTTCTTC.

The chain has TRBV10-2 and TRBJ2-7, with 11 nucleotides matching TRBD1. Germline assignment: CDR1 WSHSY and CDR2 SAAADI. The CDR3 is 16 amino acids. V gave up 3 bases and J gave up 4 bases; unmatched junction bases: 8. The CDR3 nucleotides read TGCGCCAGCAGTGACGACGGGACAGGGGGAGGATACGAGCAGTACTTC. This sequence encodes CASSDDGTGGGYEQYF.

The rearrangement uses TRBV7-3 and TRBJ1-6; 10 nucleotides line up with TRBD1. The CDR3 sequence is 14 residues long. The V gene's germline CDR1 is SGHTA and CDR2 FQGTGA. The V gene end was trimmed by 5 bases and the J gene end by 9 bases; junction bases not matched to a gene: 4. In DNA form, the CDR3 reads TGTGCCAGCAGCCCCGGACAGGGGGGTTCACCCCTCCACTTT. Its translation: CASSPGQGGSPLHF.

The chain uses TRBV12-3 or TRBV12-4 and TRBJ2-7, with D unclear. V lost 8 bases, J lost 3 bases, and 8 bases lay in between. CDR3 size: 11 residues. The CDR3 spells CASGVVYEQYF. The DNA for the CDR3 is TGTGCCAGCGGAGTCGTCTACGAGCAGTACTTC.